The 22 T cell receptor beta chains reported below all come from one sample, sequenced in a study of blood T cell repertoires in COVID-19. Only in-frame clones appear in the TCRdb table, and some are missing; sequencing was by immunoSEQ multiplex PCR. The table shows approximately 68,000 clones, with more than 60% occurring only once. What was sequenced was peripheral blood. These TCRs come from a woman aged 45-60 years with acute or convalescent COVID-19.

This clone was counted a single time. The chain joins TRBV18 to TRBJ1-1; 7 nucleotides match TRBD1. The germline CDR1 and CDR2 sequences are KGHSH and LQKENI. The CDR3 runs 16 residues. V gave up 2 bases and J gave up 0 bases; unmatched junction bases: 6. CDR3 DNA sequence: TGTGCCAGCTCACCATTAGGACAGGCACTGAACACTGAAGCTTTCTTT. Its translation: CASSPLGQALNTEAFF.

The CDR3 DNA sequence: TGTGCCAGCTCACCCCCTAGCGGGCCCTTTGAGCAGTACTTC. Encoded protein: CASSPPSGPFEQYF. This chain connects TRBV18 to TRBJ2-7; 8 nucleotides align to TRBD2. Unmatched junction bases numbered 8, after V lost 3 bases and J lost 7 bases. This CDR3 comprises 14 residues. The germline V gene has CDR1 KGHSH and CDR2 LQKENI.

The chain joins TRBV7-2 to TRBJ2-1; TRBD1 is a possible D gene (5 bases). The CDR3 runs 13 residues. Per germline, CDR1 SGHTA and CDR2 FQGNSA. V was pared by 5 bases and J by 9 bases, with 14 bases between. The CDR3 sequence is CASSPDTGSEQFF. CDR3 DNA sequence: TGTGCCAGCAGCCCGGATACAGGATCTGAGCAGTTCTTC.

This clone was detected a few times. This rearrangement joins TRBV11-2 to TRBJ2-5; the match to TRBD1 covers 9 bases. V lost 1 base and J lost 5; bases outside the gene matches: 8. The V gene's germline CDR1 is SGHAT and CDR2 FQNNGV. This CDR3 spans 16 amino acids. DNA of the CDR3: TGTGCCAGCAGCTTAGTACAACAGGGGGCGGGGGAGACCCAGTACTTC. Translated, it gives CASSLVQQGAGETQYF.

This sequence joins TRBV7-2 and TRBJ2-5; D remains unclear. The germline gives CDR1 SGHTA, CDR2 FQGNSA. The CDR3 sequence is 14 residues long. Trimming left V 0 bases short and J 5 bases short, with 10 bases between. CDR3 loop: CASSLAGVMETQYF. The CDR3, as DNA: TGTGCCAGCAGCTTAGCTGGAGTGATGGAGACCCAGTACTTC.

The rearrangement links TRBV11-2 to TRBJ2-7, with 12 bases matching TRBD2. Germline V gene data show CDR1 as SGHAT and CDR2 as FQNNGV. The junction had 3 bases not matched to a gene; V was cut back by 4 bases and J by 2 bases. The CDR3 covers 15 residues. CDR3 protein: CASSSLAGGTYEQYF. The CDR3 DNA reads TGTGCCAGCAGCTCTCTAGCGGGAGGGACCTACGAGCAGTACTTC.

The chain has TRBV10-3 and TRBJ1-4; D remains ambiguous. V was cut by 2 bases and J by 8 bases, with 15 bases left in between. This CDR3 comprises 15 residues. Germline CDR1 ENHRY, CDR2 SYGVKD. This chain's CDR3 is CAISEPQAGNEKLFF. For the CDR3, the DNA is TGTGCCATCAGTGAGCCGCAGGCCGGGAACGAAAAACTGTTTTTT.

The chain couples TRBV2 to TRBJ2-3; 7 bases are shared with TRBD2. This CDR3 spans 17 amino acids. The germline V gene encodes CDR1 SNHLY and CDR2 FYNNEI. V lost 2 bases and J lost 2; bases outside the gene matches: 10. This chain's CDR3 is CASSESGDWGNTDTQYF. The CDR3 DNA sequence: TGTGCCAGCAGTGAAAGCGGGGATTGGGGGAACACAGATACGCAGTATTTT.

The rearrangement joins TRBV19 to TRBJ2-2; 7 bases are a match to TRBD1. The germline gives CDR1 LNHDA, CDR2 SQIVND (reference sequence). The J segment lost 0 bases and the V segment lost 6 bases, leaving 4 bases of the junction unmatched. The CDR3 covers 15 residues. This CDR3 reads CASSRQGANTGELFF. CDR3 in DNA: TGTGCCAGTAGCCGACAGGGAGCGAACACCGGGGAGCTGTTTTTT.

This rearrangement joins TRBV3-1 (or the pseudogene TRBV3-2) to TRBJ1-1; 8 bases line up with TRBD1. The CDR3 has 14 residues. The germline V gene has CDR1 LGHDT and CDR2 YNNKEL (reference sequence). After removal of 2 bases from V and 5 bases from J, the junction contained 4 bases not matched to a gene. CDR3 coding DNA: TGTGCCAGCAGCCAATCTAACAGGGGGACTGAAGCTTTCTTT. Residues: CASSQSNRGTEAFF.

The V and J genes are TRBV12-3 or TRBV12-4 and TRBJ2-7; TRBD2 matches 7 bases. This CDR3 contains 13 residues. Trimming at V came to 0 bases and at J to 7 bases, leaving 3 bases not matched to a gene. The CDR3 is CASSLALAGEQYF. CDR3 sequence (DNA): TGTGCCAGCAGTTTAGCTTTAGCGGGTGAGCAGTACTTC.

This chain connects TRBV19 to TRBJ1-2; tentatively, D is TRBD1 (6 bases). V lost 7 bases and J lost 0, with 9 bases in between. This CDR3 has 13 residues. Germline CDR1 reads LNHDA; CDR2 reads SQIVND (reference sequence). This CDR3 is CASTDRPNYGYTF. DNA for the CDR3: TGTGCCAGTACCGACAGGCCTAACTATGGCTACACCTTC.

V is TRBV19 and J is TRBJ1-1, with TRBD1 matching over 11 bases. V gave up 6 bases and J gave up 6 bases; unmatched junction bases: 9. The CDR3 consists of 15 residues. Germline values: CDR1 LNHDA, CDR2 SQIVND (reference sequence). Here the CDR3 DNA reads TGTGCCAGTAGGACTACTGGGGGACAGGGGGCTGAAGCTTTCTTT. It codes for CASRTTGGQGAEAFF. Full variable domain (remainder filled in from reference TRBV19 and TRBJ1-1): DGGITQSPKYLFRKEGQNVTLSCEQNLNHDAMYWYRQDPGQGLRLIYYSQIVNDFQKGDIAEGYSVSREKKESFPLTVTSAQKNPTAFYLCASRTTGGQGAEAFFGQGTRLTVV.

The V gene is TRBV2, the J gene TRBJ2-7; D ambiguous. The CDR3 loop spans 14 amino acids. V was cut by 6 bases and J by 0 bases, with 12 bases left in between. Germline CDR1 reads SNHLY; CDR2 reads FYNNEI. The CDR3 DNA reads TGTGCCAGCAGGTTCGGTGCTAGCTCCTACGAGCAGTACTTC. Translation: CASRFGASSYEQYF.

The CDR3 spells CATSRGVSTDTQYF. The DNA for the CDR3 is TGTGCCACATCTCGGGGGGTAAGCACAGATACGCAGTATTTT. This chain links TRBV13 with TRBJ2-3; 7 bases agree with TRBD2. V dropped 10 bases and J dropped 0; count of bases not matched to a gene: 7. Germline CDR1 reads PRHDT; CDR2 reads FYEKMQ (reference sequence). CDR3 size: 14 residues. The full variable domain, rest sourced from reference TRBV13 and TRBJ2-3, is AAGVIQSPRHLIKEKRETATLKCYPIPRHDTVYWYQQGPGQDPQFLISFYEKMQSDKGSIPDRFSAQQFSDYHSELNMSSLELGDSALYFCATSRGVSTDTQYFGPGTRLTVL.

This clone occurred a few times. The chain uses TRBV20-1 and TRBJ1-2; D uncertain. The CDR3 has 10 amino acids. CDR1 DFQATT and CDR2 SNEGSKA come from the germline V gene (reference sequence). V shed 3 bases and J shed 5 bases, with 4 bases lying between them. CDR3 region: CSARSYGYTF. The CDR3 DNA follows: TGCAGTGCTAGGTCATATGGCTACACCTTC.

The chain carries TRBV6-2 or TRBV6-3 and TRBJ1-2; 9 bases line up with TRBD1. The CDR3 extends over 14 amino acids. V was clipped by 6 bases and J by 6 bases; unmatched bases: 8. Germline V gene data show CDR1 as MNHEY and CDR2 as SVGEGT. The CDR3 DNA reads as TGTGCCAGCAGCGAGGACAGGGGCGTCGATGGCTACACCTTC. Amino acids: CASSEDRGVDGYTF.

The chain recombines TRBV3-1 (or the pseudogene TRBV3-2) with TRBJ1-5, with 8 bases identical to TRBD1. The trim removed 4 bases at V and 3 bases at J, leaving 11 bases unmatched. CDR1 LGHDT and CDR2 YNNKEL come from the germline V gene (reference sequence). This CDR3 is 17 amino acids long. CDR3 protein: CASSRTSGGGINQPQHF. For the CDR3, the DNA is TGTGCCAGCAGCCGCACCTCAGGGGGCGGTATCAATCAGCCCCAGCATTTT.

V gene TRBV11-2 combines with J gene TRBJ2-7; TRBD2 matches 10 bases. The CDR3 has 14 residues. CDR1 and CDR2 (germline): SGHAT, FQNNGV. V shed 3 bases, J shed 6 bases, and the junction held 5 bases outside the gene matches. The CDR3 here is CASSFGSGRSEQYF. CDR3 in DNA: TGTGCCAGCAGCTTTGGTAGCGGGAGGTCCGAGCAGTACTTC.

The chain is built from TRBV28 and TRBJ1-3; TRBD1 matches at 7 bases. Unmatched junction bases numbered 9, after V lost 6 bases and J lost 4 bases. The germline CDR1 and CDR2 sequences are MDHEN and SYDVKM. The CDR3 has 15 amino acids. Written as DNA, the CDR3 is TGTGCCAGCAGCCAAGGACAGGCCCGAGGAAACACCATATATTTT. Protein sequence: CASSQGQARGNTIYF.

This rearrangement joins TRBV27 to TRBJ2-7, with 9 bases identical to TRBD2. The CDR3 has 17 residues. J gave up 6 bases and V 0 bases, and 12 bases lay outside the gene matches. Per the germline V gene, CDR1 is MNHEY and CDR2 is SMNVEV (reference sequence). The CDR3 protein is CASSLSQGRPGLAEQYF. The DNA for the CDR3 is TGTGCCAGCAGTTTATCCCAGGGCAGGCCGGGACTAGCCGAGCAGTACTTC.

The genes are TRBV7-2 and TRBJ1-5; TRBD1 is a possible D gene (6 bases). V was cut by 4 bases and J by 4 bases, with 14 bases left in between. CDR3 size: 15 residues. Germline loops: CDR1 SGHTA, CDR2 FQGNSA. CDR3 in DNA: TGTGCCAGCAGCTGGACAGCGACTTCTAATCAGCCCCAGCATTTT. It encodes CASSWTATSNQPQHF.